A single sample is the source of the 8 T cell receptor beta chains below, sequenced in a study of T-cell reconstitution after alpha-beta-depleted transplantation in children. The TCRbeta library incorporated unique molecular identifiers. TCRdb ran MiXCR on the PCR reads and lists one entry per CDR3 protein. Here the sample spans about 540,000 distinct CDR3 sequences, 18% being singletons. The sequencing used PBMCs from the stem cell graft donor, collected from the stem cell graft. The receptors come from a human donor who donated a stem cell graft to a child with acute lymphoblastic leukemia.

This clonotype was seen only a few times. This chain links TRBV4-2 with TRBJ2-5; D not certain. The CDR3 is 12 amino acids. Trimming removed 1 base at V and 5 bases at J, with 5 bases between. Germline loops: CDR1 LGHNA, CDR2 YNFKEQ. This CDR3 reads CASSQGHETQYF. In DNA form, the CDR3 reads TGTGCCAGCAGCCAAGGCCATGAGACCCAGTACTTC.

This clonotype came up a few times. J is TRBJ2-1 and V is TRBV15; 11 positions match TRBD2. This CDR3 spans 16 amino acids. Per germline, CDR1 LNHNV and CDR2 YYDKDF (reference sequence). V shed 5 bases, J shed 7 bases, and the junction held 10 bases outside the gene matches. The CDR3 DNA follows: TGTGCCACCAGCGACCTACTAGCGGGAGAGCGAAATGAGCAGTTCTTC. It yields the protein CATSDLLAGERNEQFF.

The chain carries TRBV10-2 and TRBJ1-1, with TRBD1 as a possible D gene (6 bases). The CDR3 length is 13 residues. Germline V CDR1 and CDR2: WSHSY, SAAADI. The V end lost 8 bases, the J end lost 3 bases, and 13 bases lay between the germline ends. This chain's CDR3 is CASWGRGHTEAFF. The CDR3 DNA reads TGCGCCAGCTGGGGCAGGGGCCACACTGAAGCTTTCTTT.

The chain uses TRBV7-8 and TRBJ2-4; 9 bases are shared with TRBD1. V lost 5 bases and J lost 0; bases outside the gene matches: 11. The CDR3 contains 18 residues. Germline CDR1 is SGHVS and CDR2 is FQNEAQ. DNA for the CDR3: TGTGCCAGCAGCGCCGGGACAGGGATTATATTAGCCAAAAACATTCAGTACTTC. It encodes CASSAGTGIILAKNIQYF.

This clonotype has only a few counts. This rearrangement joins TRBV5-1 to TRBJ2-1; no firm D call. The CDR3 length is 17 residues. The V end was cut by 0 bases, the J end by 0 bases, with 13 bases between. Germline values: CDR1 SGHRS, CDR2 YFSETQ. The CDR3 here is CASSLAQQTRSYNEQFF. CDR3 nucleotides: TGCGCCAGCAGCTTGGCGCAGCAGACCCGCTCCTACAATGAGCAGTTCTTC.

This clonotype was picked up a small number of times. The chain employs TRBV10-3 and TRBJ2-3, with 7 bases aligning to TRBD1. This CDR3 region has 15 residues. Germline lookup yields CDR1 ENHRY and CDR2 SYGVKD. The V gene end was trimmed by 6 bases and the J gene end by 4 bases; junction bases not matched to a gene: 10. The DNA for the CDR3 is TGTGCCATCAGGCCACCGACAGGGAACCCAGATACGCAGTATTTT. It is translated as CAIRPPTGNPDTQYF.

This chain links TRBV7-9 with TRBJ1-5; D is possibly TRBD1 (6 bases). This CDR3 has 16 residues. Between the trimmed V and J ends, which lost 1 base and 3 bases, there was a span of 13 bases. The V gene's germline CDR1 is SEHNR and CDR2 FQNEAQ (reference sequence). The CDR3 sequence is CASSLVLGGINQPQHF. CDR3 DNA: TGTGCCAGCAGCTTAGTTCTAGGGGGTATCAATCAGCCCCAGCATTTT.

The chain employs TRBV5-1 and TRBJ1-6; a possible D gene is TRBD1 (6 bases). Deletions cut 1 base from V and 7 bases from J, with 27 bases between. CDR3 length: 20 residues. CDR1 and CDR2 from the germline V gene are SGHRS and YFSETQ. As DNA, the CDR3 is TGCGCCAGCAGCTTGAGTCCGGAAACAGGGAGTGCAAGAAAAAATTCACCCCTCCACTTT. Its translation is CASSLSPETGSARKNSPLHF.